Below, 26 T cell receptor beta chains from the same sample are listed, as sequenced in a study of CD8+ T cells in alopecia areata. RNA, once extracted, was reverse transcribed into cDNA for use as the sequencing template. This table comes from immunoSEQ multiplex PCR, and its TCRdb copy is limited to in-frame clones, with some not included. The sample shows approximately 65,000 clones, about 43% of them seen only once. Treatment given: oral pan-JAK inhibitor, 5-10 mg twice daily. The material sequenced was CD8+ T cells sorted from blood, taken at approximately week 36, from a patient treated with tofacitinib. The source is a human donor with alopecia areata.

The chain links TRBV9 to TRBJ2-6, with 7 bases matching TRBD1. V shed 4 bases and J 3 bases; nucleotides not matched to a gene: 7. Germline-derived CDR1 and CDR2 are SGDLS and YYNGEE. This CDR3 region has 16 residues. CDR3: CASSPGGTGGANVLTF. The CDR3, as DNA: TGTGCCAGCAGCCCAGGGGGTACTGGTGGGGCCAACGTCCTGACTTTC.

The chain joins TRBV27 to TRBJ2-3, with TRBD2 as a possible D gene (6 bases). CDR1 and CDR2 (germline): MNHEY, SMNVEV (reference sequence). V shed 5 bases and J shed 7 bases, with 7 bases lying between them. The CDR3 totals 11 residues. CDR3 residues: CASSGGNTQYF. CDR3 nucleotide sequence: TGTGCCAGCAGTGGGGGGAATACGCAGTATTTT.

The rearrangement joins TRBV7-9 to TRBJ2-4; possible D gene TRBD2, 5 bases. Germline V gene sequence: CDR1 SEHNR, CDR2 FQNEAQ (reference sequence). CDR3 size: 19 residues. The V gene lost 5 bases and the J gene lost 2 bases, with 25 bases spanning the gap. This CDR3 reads CASSRTFDGLSVTKNIQYF. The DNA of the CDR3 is TGTGCCAGCAGCCGGACTTTCGACGGTCTGTCGGTAACCAAAAACATTCAGTACTTC.

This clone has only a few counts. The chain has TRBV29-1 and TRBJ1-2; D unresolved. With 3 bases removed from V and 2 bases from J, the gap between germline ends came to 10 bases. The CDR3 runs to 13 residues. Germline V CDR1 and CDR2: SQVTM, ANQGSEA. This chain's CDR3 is CSVDSGKNYGYTF. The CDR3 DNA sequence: TGCAGCGTTGATTCCGGGAAAAACTATGGCTACACCTTC.

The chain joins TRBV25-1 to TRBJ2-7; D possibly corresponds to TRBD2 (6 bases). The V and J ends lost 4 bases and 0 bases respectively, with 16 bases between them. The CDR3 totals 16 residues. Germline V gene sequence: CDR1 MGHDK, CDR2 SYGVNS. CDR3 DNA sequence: TGTGCCAGCAGTGGTGGAGGGAGAAGCCCCTCCTACGAGCAGTACTTC. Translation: CASSGGGRSPSYEQYF.

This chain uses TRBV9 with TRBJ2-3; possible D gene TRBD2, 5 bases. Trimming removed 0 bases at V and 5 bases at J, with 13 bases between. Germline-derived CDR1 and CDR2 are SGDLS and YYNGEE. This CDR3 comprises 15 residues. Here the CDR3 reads CASSVAGLAQDTQYF. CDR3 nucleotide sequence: TGTGCCAGCAGCGTAGCTGGGCTAGCTCAAGATACGCAGTATTTT.

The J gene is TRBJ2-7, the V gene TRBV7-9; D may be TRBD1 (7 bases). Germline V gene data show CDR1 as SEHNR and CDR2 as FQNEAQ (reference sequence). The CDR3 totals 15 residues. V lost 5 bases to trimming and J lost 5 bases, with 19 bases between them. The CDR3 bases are TGTGCCAGCAGCCCTAACGGCCAGGGGGGTCACGAGCAGTACTTC. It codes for CASSPNGQGGHEQYF.

The CDR3 here is CASSQDPAGAAEQYF. DNA of the CDR3: TGTGCCAGCAGCCAAGATCCAGCGGGAGCAGCCGAGCAGTACTTC. V gene TRBV4-2 combines with J gene TRBJ2-7; 8 bases fit TRBD2. The J segment lost 6 bases and the V segment lost 0 bases, leaving 7 bases of the junction unmatched. Germline-derived CDR1 and CDR2 are LGHNA and YNFKEQ. The CDR3 extends over 15 amino acids.

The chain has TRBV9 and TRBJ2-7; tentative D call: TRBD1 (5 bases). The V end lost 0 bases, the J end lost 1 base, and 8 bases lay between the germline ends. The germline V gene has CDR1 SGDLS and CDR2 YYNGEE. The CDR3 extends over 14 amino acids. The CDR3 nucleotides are TGTGCCAGCAGCGTAGGTTCAGGGTCCTACGAGCAGTACTTC. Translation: CASSVGSGSYEQYF.

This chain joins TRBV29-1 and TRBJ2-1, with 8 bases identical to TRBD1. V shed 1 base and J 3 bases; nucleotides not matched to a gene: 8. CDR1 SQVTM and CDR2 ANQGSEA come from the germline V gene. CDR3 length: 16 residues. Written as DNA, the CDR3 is TGCAGCGTTGAAGGTGAGGACAGGGACGGCTACAATGAGCAGTTCTTC. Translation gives CSVEGEDRDGYNEQFF.

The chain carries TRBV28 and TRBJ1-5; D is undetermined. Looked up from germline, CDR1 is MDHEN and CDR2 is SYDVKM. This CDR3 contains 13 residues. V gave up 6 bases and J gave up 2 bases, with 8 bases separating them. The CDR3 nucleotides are TGTGCCAGCAGAGTGCGTGGCAATCAGCCCCAGCATTTT. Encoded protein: CASRVRGNQPQHF.

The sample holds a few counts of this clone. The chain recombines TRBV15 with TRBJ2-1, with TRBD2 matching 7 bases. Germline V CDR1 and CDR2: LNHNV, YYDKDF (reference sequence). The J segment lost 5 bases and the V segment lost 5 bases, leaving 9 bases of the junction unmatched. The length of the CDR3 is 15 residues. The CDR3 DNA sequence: TGTGCCACCAGCGTCGTGGGAGGGCCTGACAATGAGCAGTTCTTC. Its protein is CATSVVGGPDNEQFF.

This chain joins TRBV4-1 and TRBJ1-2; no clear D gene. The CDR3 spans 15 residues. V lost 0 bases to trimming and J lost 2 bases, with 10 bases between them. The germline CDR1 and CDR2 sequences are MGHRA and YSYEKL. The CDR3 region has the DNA TGCGCCAGCAGCCAAGACGCGGACGGAAACTATGGCTACACCTTC. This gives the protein CASSQDADGNYGYTF.

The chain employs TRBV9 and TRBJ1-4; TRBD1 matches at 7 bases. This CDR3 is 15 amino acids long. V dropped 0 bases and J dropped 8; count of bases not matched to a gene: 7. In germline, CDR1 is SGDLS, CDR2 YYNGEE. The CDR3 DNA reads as TGTGCCAGCAGCGTAGAAGGCAGGGGGAAGGAAAAACTGTTTTTT. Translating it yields CASSVEGRGKEKLFF.

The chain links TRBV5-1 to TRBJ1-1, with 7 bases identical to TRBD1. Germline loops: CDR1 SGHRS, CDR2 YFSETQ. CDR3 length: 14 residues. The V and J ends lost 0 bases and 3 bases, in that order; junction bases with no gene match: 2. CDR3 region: CASSLGGGYTEAFF. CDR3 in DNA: TGCGCCAGCAGCTTGGGAGGGGGCTACACTGAAGCTTTCTTT.

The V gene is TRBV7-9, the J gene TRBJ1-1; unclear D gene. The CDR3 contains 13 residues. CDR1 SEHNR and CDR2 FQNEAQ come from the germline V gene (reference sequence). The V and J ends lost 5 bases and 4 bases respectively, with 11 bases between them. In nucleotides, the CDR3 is TGTGCCAGCAGCCTGGGAGGGCCCACTGAAGCTTTCTTT. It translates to CASSLGGPTEAFF.

The CDR3: CASSRGLEPANEKLFF. As DNA, the CDR3 is TGTGCCAGCAGCAGGGGGTTGGAGCCAGCCAATGAAAAACTGTTTTTT. The rearrangement uses TRBV9 and TRBJ1-4, with D perhaps matching TRBD1 (6 bases). This CDR3 is built from 16 residues. The V and J ends lost 4 bases and 5 bases respectively, with 18 bases between them. The germline gives CDR1 SGDLS, CDR2 YYNGEE.

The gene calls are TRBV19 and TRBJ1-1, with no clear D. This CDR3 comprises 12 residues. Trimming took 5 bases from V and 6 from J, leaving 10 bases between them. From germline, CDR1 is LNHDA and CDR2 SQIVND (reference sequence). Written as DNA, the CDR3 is TGTGCCAGTAGTGTCTCCGGCGCTGAAGCTTTCTTT. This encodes CASSVSGAEAFF.

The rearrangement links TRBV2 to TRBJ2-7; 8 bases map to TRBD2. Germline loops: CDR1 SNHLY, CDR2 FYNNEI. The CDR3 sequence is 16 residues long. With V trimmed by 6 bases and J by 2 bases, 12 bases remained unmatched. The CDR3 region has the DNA TGTGCCAGCAGACCGCGGCTAGCGGGTATTCCCTACGAGCAGTACTTC. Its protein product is CASRPRLAGIPYEQYF. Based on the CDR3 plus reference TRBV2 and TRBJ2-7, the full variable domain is EPEVTQTPSHQVTQMGQEVILRCVPISNHLYFYWYRQILGQKVEFLVSFYNNEISEKSEIFDDQFSVERPDGSNFTLKIRSTKLEDSAMYFCASRPRLAGIPYEQYFGPGTRLTVT.

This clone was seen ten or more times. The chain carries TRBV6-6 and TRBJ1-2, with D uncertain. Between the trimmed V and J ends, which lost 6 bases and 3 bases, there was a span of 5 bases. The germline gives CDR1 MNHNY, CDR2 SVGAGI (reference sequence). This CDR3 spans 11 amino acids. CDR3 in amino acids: CASSSYYGYTF. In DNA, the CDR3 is TGTGCCAGCAGCTCATACTATGGCTACACCTTC.

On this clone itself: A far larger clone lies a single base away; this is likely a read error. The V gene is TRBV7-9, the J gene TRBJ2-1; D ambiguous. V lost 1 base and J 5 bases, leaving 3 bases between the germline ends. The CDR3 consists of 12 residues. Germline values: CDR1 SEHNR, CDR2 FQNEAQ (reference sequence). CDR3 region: CASSLGHNEQFF. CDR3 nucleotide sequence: TGTGCCAGCAGCTTAGGCCACAATGAGCAGTTCTTC.

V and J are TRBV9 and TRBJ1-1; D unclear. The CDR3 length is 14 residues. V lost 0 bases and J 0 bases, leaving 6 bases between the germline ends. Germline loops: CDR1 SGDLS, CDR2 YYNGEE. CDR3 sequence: CASSVDGMNTEAFF. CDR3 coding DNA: TGTGCCAGCAGCGTAGACGGGATGAACACTGAAGCTTTCTTT.

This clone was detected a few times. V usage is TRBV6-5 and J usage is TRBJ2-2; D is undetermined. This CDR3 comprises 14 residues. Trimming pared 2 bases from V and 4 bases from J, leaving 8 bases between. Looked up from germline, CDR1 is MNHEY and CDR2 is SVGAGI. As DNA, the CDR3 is TGTGCCAGCAGTTACGGCCTTACCACCGGGGAGCTGTTTTTT. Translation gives CASSYGLTTGELFF.

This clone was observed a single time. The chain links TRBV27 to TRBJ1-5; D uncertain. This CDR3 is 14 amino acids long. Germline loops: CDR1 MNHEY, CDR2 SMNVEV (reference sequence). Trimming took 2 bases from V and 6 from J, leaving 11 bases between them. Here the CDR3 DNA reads TGTGCCAGCAGTTTAGGAGGTCGGGGTCAGCCCCAGCATTTT. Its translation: CASSLGGRGQPQHF.

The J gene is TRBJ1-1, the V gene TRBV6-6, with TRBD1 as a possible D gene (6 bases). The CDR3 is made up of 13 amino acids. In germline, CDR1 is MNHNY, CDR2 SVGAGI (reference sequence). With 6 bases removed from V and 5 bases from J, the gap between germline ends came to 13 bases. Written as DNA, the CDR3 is TGTGCCAGCAGCTACGGGGGCAGGACTGAAGCTTTCTTT. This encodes CASSYGGRTEAFF.

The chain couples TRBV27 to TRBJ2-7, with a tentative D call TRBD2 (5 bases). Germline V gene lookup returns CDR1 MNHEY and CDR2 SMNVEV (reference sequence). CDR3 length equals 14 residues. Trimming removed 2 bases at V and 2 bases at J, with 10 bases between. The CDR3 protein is CASSLRPGTYEQYF. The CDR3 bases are TGTGCCAGCAGTTTACGCCCGGGGACCTACGAGCAGTACTTC.